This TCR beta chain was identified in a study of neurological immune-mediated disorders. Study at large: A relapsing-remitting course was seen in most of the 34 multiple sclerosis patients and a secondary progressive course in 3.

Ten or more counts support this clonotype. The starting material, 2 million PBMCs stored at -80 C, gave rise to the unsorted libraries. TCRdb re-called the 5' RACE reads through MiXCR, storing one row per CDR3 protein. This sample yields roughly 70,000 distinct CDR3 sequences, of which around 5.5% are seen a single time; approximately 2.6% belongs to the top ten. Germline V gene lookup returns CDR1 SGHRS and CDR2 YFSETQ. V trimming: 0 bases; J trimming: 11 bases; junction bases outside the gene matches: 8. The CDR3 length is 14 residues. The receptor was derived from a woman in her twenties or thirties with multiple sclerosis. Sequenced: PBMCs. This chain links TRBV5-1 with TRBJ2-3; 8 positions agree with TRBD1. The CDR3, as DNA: TGCGCCAGCAGCTTGGCCGATCACAGGGGGGTGCAGTATTTT. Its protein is CASSLADHRGVQYF.